This TCR beta chain was recovered during a study of cytomegalovirus exposure and HLA in healthy donors. Study-wide background: There were 117 million unique TCR beta sequences, drawn from about 180 million T cells, in an earlier analysis. General study results and limits: Earlier analysis found most TCR beta V segments productive about 87% or about 30% of the time. Further analysis, carried out later, found HLA-associated TCR beta chains more clonally expanded than equally common other chains.

Primers for the PCR totalled 60 Vbeta and 13 Jbeta. Method: immunoSEQ multiplex PCR; TCRdb's copy keeps in-frame clones and lacks some. The sample yields roughly 180,000 clones, 76% seen once. As to this clone: Its antigen is still unknown.

Trimming took 0 bases from V and 3 from J, leaving 9 bases between them. The germline V gene encodes CDR1 SGDLS and CDR2 YYNGEE. This CDR3 is built from 14 residues. The source material was PBMCs. The chain employs TRBV9 and TRBJ1-2, with D unresolved. The source of this sequence is a young man in good health and CMV-seronegative. CDR3 protein: CASSVAVRDYGYTF. Here the CDR3 DNA reads TGTGCCAGCAGCGTAGCGGTCCGTGACTATGGCTACACCTTC.